This T cell receptor beta chain emerged from a study of cytomegalovirus exposure and HLA in healthy donors. The V gene's germline CDR1 is LNHNV and CDR2 YYDKDF (reference sequence). Trimming removed 1 base from V and 2 bases from J, with 12 bases in between. This CDR3 comprises 15 residues. A multiplex PCR was run with 60 Vbeta primers and 13 Jbeta primers. TCRdb keeps only in-frame clones here, not all; method: immunoSEQ multiplex PCR. The repertoire holds 150,000 or so clones, with roughly 74% as singletons. The TCR was taken from a man between 18 and 35 years old in good health and CMV-seronegative. The rearrangement links TRBV15 to TRBJ2-7; D uncertain. The source material was PBMCs. The CDR3 bases are TGTGCCACCAGCAGAGGAGCGACGACCACCTACGAGCAGTACGTC. Translation gives CATSRGATTTYEQYV.